Listed below are T cell receptor beta chains from one sample, sequenced in a study of blood T cell repertoires in COVID-19. The data were produced by immunoSEQ multiplex PCR, yet TCRdb's version contains in-frame clones alone and is incomplete. The sample holds a few hundred thousand clones, more than 85% seen once. The sample taken for sequencing was peripheral blood. These receptors all stem from a woman aged 60-70 years with COVID-19, enrolled during active disease. The CDR3 runs from the conserved cysteine through the conserved F or W. Fields, in order: J gene, V gene, clone size, D gene, CDR3 protein, CDR3 DNA. The D gene is left open where the match is weak. Rows may omit the clone size; those that give it use once, few, many or a size class.

>TRBJ2-2|TRBV4-3|.|.
CASSQEGTPQTGELFF
TGCGCCAGCAGCCAAGAAGGGACACCTCAGACCGGGGAGCTGTTTTTT
>TRBJ1-5|TRBV16|.|TRBD1
CASSLAGTGNQPQHF
TGTGCCAGCAGCTTAGCCGGGACAGGGAATCAGCCCCAGCATTTT
>TRBJ2-1|TRBV20-1|.|.
CSASDRGAGEGQFF
TGCAGTGCTAGTGACCGGGGGGCGGGCGAGGGGCAGTTCTTC
>TRBJ1-1|TRBV5-1|.|.
CASSLGEGHGNTEAFF
TGCGCCAGCAGCTTGGGGGAGGGACACGGAAACACTGAAGCTTTCTTT
>TRBJ2-1|TRBV6-4|.|TRBD1
CASSEGDRVSNEQFF
TGTGCCAGCAGTGAGGGAGACAGGGTTTCCAATGAGCAGTTCTTC
>TRBJ1-5|TRBV7-8|.|.
CASSLAERTEASSQPQHF
TGTGCCAGCAGCTTAGCCGAACGGACAGAAGCCTCCAGTCAGCCCCAGCATTTT
>TRBJ2-1|TRBV28|.|TRBD2
CASSPPPITSGEANEQFF
TGTGCCAGCAGTCCGCCGCCAATAACTAGCGGAGAGGCAAATGAGCAGTTCTTC
>TRBJ2-7|TRBV5-4|.|TRBD2
CASSFPGGRAYEQYF
TGTGCCAGCAGCTTCCCGGGCGGGAGGGCCTACGAGCAGTACTTC
>TRBJ2-7|TRBV28|many|TRBD2
CASKPSGGVREQYF
TGTGCCAGCAAGCCCAGCGGGGGAGTTAGGGAGCAGTACTTC
>TRBJ1-1|TRBV19|.|.
CASSIHPVGIRNTEAFF
TGTGCCAGTAGTATTCATCCAGTTGGTATAAGGAACACTGAAGCTTTCTTT
>TRBJ2-3|TRBV7-2|.|.
CASSPTLTDTQYF
TGTGCCAGCAGCCCCACCCTAACAGATACGCAGTATTTT
>TRBJ2-3|TRBV11-3|.|TRBD2
CASSFGLAGNTDTQYF
TGTGCCAGCAGCTTCGGTCTAGCGGGGAACACAGATACGCAGTATTTT
>TRBJ1-4|TRBV11-2|.|TRBD1
CASSQPGGKLFF
TGTGCCAGCAGCCAACCAGGGGGAAAACTGTTTTTT
>TRBJ2-3|TRBV30|.|TRBD2
CAWSLTSGSEGTDTQYF
TGTGCCTGGAGTCTGACTAGCGGGAGTGAGGGCACAGATACGCAGTATTTT
>TRBJ1-6|TRBV5-1|.|.
CASSGGDYNSPLHF
TGCGCCAGCAGCGGAGGGGACTATAATTCACCCCTCCACTTT
>TRBJ1-5|TRBV7-8|.|TRBD1
CASSPRDRGGRLSNQPQHF
TGTGCCAGCAGCCCAAGGGACAGGGGGGGCCGTTTGAGCAATCAGCCCCAGCATTTT
>TRBJ2-1|TRBV21-1|.|.
CASSKARGHSYNEQFF
TGTGCCAGCAGCAAAGCGCGGGGCCACTCCTACAATGAGCAGTTCTTC
>TRBJ1-2|TRBV7-2|.|.
CASSAGLGPNYGYTF
TGTGCCAGCAGCGCGGGCCTCGGACCTAACTATGGCTACACCTTC
>TRBJ1-4|TRBV2|.|.
CASIMTGGTNEKLFF
TGTGCCAGCATAATGACGGGGGGCACTAATGAAAAACTGTTTTTT
>TRBJ2-1|TRBV9|.|TRBD1
CASSPPGQGAGNEQFF
TGTGCCAGCAGCCCACCGGGACAGGGGGCGGGAAATGAGCAGTTCTTC
>TRBJ1-4|TRBV6-5|.|.
CATQAGATNEKLFF
TGTGCCACCCAGGCAGGGGCAACTAATGAAAAACTGTTTTTT
>TRBJ2-2|TRBV24-1|.|TRBD2
CATSGISGRASGTGELFF
TGTGCCACCAGTGGTATTAGCGGGAGGGCCTCAGGAACCGGGGAGCTGTTTTTT
>TRBJ1-3|TRBV14|few|TRBD1
CASSQDLLLGTAGNTIYF
TGTGCCAGCAGCCAAGACCTCCTCCTCGGGACAGCTGGAAACACCATATATTTT
>TRBJ1-2|TRBV19|.|.
CASTPPDRNYGYTF
TGTGCCAGTACCCCGCCGGACAGAAACTATGGCTACACCTTC
>TRBJ1-1|TRBV6-2/TRBV6-3|.|.
CASSSLAGSHTEAFF
TGTGCCAGCAGTTCATTGGCAGGTTCGCACACTGAAGCTTTCTTT
>TRBJ1-5|TRBV30|.|TRBD1
CAWSADRGDQPQHF
TGTGCCTGGAGCGCTGACAGGGGGGATCAGCCCCAGCATTTT
>TRBJ1-1|TRBV6-2/TRBV6-3|once|.
CASSYQGRAFF
TGTGCCAGCAGTTACCAGGGGAGAGCTTTCTTT
>TRBJ2-2|TRBV7-3|once|.
CASSLMGSGNTGELFF
TGTGCCAGCAGCTTAATGGGTAGCGGGAACACCGGGGAGCTGTTTTTT
>TRBJ1-2|TRBV10-3|.|.
CAISDDSNYGYTF
TGTGCCATCAGTGACGACAGCAACTATGGCTACACCTTC
>TRBJ2-4|TRBV6-2/TRBV6-3|once|TRBD1
CASSYDYDRANIQYF
TGTGCCAGCAGTTACGACTATGACAGGGCTAACATTCAGTACTTC
>TRBJ2-7|TRBV7-9|.|.
CASSEDRAYEQYF
TGTGCCAGCAGCGAGGACAGAGCCTACGAGCAGTACTTC